A selection of T cell receptor beta chains follows, all from one sample in a study of blood T cell repertoires in COVID-19. Repertoires were generated with immunoSEQ multiplex PCR, while TCRdb's copy carries only in-frame clones and drops some. The sample has over 250,000 clones, about 91% seen once; the top ten hold approximately 12%. Sequenced sample: peripheral blood. The receptors shown here come from a woman aged 60-75 years with acute or convalescent COVID-19. Both conserved end residues are part of each CDR3.

15,TRBV2,TRBJ2-2,CASAVQGALTGELFF
16,TRBV9,TRBJ1-1,CASGPRREGGITEAFF
16,TRBV29-1,TRBJ2-6,CSVPGQGSSGANVLTF
16,TRBV5-6,TRBJ2-1,CASRPVRGALYNEQFF
18,TRBV19,TRBJ2-1,CASSFGLAGGPYYNEQFF
13,TRBV5-1,TRBJ1-2,CASSPGTGPGYTF
17,TRBV5-1,TRBJ2-5,CASSPPLAAGLQETQYF
15,TRBV18,TRBJ1-1,CASSPQGLMNTEAFF
12,TRBV2,TRBJ1-5,CASSVGAQPQHF
15,TRBV5-8,TRBJ2-6,CASSKKGTGANVLTF
13,TRBV5-5,TRBJ1-1,CASAQQGATEAFF
15,TRBV6-5,TRBJ2-7,CASNPRGGQNNEQYF
15,TRBV7-9,TRBJ1-2,CASSLGLGASEGYTF
13,TRBV12-3/TRBV12-4,TRBJ1-2,CASSLQGNYGYTF
15,TRBV7-9,TRBJ1-6,CASSQGTGGNSPLHF
16,TRBV28,TRBJ1-2,CASSPASDYLGYGYTF
13,TRBV5-5,TRBJ2-7,CASYQGKGYEQYF
13,TRBV13,TRBJ1-2,CASSIASGFGYTF
16,TRBV6-5,TRBJ2-1,CASSYRGGGVYNEQFF
17,TRBV30,TRBJ1-1,CACSSPAGGPMNTEAFF
19,TRBV5-6,TRBJ1-6,CASSLGQVSGSSYNSPLHF